One and the same sample provided the 30 T cell receptor beta chains below, sequenced in a study of CD8 T cells in ankylosing spondylitis. MiXCR, run by TCRdb on the 5' RACE reads, gives a single entry per CDR3 protein. The profile covers about 540,000 distinct CDR3 sequences, with 10% to 15% appearing a single time and under 7.5% taken by the ten largest. Findings of the study overall: One TCR beta motif, made up of about 8 highly homologous variants, appeared characteristic of ankylosing spondylitis blood.

These receptors lack a known antigen. The sample consisted of blood, either unsorted or a sorted T cell fraction (not recorded which). The receptors here all came from a male donor with ankylosing spondylitis.

The chain combines TRBV7-9 with TRBJ1-1; D is unclear. V lost 1 base and J 4 bases, leaving 13 bases between the germline ends. The germline CDR1 and CDR2 sequences are SEHNR and FQNEAQ (reference sequence). This CDR3 comprises 15 residues. In nucleotides, the CDR3 is TGTGCCAGCAGCTTAGGGTTCGGAGTTGTCACTGAAGCTTTCTTT. Amino acids: CASSLGFGVVTEAFF.

This chain links TRBV7-9 with TRBJ2-1; D not certain. The CDR3 is 17 amino acids. Germline V gene lookup returns CDR1 SEHNR and CDR2 FQNEAQ (reference sequence). The V and J ends lost 5 bases and 7 bases respectively, with 24 bases between them. The chain's CDR3 is CASSPIAPGPLRNEQFF. The CDR3 DNA is TGTGCCAGCAGCCCTATTGCCCCGGGTCCATTGAGGAATGAGCAGTTCTTC.

This clonotype was seen only a few times. The chain recombines TRBV15 with TRBJ2-5; D is unresolved. The V gene lost 4 bases and the J gene lost 5 bases, with 8 bases spanning the gap. The germline gives CDR1 LNHNV, CDR2 YYDKDF (reference sequence). CDR3 length equals 12 residues. CDR3 sequence reads: CATSTLIETQYF. CDR3 sequence (DNA): TGTGCCACCAGCACCCTCATCGAGACCCAGTACTTC.

V gene TRBV27 combines with J gene TRBJ1-4, with 9 bases lining up with TRBD1. Germline V lookup: CDR1 MNHEY, CDR2 SMNVEV (reference sequence). V dropped 3 bases and J dropped 5; count of bases not matched to a gene: 1. The CDR3 has 14 residues. The CDR3 nucleotides are TGTGCCAGCAGTTTTACAGGGGGCAATGAAAAACTGTTTTTT. Translating gives CASSFTGGNEKLFF.

This rearrangement joins TRBV20-1 to TRBJ2-1, with TRBD2 identical over 7 bases. V shed 0 bases and J 5 bases; nucleotides not matched to a gene: 7. This CDR3 has 15 amino acids. Per germline, CDR1 DFQATT and CDR2 SNEGSKA (reference sequence). The CDR3 loop is CSARDNRGSNNEQFF. The CDR3 bases are TGCAGTGCTAGAGATAATCGCGGGAGTAACAATGAGCAGTTCTTC.

The CDR3 sequence is CASRESKNIQYF. CDR3 bases: TGTGCCAGCAGGGAATCCAAAAACATTCAGTACTTC. The rearrangement joins TRBV12-3 or TRBV12-4 to TRBJ2-4, with D uncertain. The CDR3 extends over 12 amino acids. Trimming stripped 6 bases from V and 2 bases from J, with 5 bases between.

This clonotype was counted a few times. This sequence joins TRBV20-1 and TRBJ2-3, with 9 bases matching TRBD2. The germline V gene has CDR1 DFQATT and CDR2 SNEGSKA (reference sequence). This CDR3 has 15 amino acids. The V segment lost 6 bases and the J segment 2 bases; nucleotides outside the gene matches: 9. CDR3 in DNA: TGCAGTGCGCAGAAGACTAGCGGATTCACAGATACGCAGTATTTT. Translating gives CSAQKTSGFTDTQYF.

The sample holds many counts of this clonotype. The chain combines TRBV5-1 with TRBJ1-6, with TRBD1 matching 8 bases. Germline CDR1 reads SGHRS; CDR2 reads YFSETQ. V was clipped by 1 base and J by 7 bases; unmatched bases: 10. The CDR3 covers 17 residues. The CDR3: CASSLTGQGGDNSPLHF. CDR3 bases: TGCGCCAGCAGCTTGACCGGACAGGGAGGAGACAATTCACCCCTCCACTTT. Looking up the rest from reference TRBV5-1 and TRBJ1-6 gives the full variable domain: KAGVTQTPRYLIKTRGQQVTLSCSPISGHRSVSWYQQTPGQGLQFLFEYFSETQRNKGNFPGRFSGRQFSNSRSEMNVSTLELGDSALYLCASSLTGQGGDNSPLHFGNGTRLTVT.

The chain employs TRBV19 and TRBJ2-1, with 10 bases aligning to TRBD2. CDR1 is LNHDA, CDR2 SQIVND, per germline (reference sequence). V shed 4 bases, J shed 6 bases, and the junction held 6 bases outside the gene matches. The CDR3 totals 15 residues. CDR3 sequence reads: CASSKVLAGPNEQFF. The CDR3 nucleotides are TGTGCCAGTAGTAAGGTACTAGCGGGGCCCAATGAGCAGTTCTTC.

CDR3 DNA sequence: TGTGCCAGCAGTTTCGGACTAGCGGGAGCCTACAATGAGCAGTTCTTC. Protein: CASSFGLAGAYNEQFF. The chain is built from TRBV11-2 and TRBJ2-1; 13 bases are shared with TRBD2. J lost 2 bases, V lost 6 bases, and 4 bases had no gene match. This CDR3 is 16 amino acids long. Germline CDR1 is SGHAT and CDR2 is FQNNGV.

This clonotype was seen only a few times. The chain uses TRBV20-1 and TRBJ1-3; D gene unclear. Germline CDR1 reads DFQATT; CDR2 reads SNEGSKA (reference sequence). This CDR3 is built from 13 residues. The germline V and J ends were trimmed by 0 bases and 2 bases, with 5 bases remaining between them. The CDR3, as DNA: TGCAGTGCTAGAGATATAACTGGAAACACCATATATTTT. It is translated as CSARDITGNTIYF.

The chain couples TRBV20-1 to TRBJ1-2; 8 bases map to TRBD1. After removal of 6 bases from V and 4 bases from J, the junction contained 10 bases not matched to a gene. This CDR3 has 14 amino acids. Germline assignment: CDR1 DFQATT and CDR2 SNEGSKA (reference sequence). This chain's CDR3 is CSARDRRETYGYTF. The DNA of the CDR3 is TGCAGTGCCCGGGACAGGAGGGAAACCTATGGCTACACCTTC.

This clonotype was detected a few times. The CDR3 nucleotides are TGTGCCAGCACGAACAGAGATCAGCCCCAGCATTTT. This encodes CASTNRDQPQHF. The chain carries TRBV12-3 or TRBV12-4 and TRBJ1-5; unclear D gene. CDR3 size: 12 residues. Trimming removed 7 bases at V and 5 bases at J, with 9 bases between.

J is TRBJ1-2 and V is TRBV11-2, with TRBD1 as a possible D gene (5 bases). Per the germline V gene, CDR1 is SGHAT and CDR2 is FQNNGV. This CDR3 is 14 amino acids long. V gave up 5 bases and J gave up 7 bases, with 17 bases separating them. CDR3 residues: CASSQRGPPSGYTF. In DNA, the CDR3 is TGTGCCAGCAGCCAAAGGGGACCTCCGTCTGGCTACACCTTC.

Note on this clonotype: One junction end disagrees with the germline gene, perhaps due to a read error. The genes are TRBV7-2 and TRBJ2-7, with 12 nucleotides matching TRBD2. Per germline, CDR1 SGHTA and CDR2 FQGNSA. The CDR3 loop spans 12 amino acids. The CDR3 sequence: CASSLTSGSVLF. The CDR3 DNA reads TGTGCCAGCAGCCTGACTAGCGGGAGTGTGTTGTTC.

The chain combines TRBV6-1 with TRBJ2-7, with 10 bases that match TRBD2. The CDR3 has 16 amino acids. Trimming at V came to 6 bases and at J to 3 bases, leaving 11 bases not matched to a gene. Per germline, CDR1 MNHNS and CDR2 SASEGT. As DNA, the CDR3 is TGTGCCAGCAGAGCGGGGGCTAGCGGGGGAGTCTACGAGCAGTACTTC. Protein sequence: CASRAGASGGVYEQYF.

This clonotype was recorded many times. V usage is TRBV5-1 and J usage is TRBJ2-5; 8 bases agree with TRBD1. The J segment lost 0 bases and the V segment lost 3 bases, leaving 10 bases of the junction unmatched. The CDR3 spans 17 residues. Germline CDR1 is SGHRS and CDR2 is YFSETQ. The CDR3 is CASSSGQGRGYQETQYF. CDR3 DNA: TGCGCCAGCAGCTCCGGACAGGGAAGGGGGTACCAAGAGACCCAGTACTTC.

This clonotype was counted a few times. The chain uses TRBV11-2 and TRBJ2-5; 13 positions match TRBD2. Germline V gene sequence: CDR1 SGHAT, CDR2 FQNNGV. Losses at the gene ends were 3 bases for V and 3 bases for J; bases not matched to a gene: 4. The CDR3 is 16 residues long. The CDR3 DNA sequence: TGTGCCAGCAGCTTTTACGGACTAGCGGGGGAAGAGACCCAGTACTTC. Residues: CASSFYGLAGEETQYF.

This clonotype was seen more than once but under ten times. This chain joins TRBV5-1 and TRBJ1-1, with D perhaps matching TRBD1 (6 bases). The CDR3 sequence is 14 residues long. Germline V gene data show CDR1 as SGHRS and CDR2 as YFSETQ. Trimming left V 5 bases short and J 2 bases short, with 13 bases between. The CDR3 sequence is CASSRGTPNTEAFF. CDR3 nucleotides: TGCGCCAGCAGTCGTGGGACACCTAACACTGAAGCTTTCTTT.

The gene calls are TRBV5-1 and TRBJ2-5; a weak D match, TRBD2 (6 bases). Germline V gene lookup returns CDR1 SGHRS and CDR2 YFSETQ. Trimming pared 2 bases from V and 4 bases from J, leaving 15 bases between. This CDR3 has 15 residues. The CDR3 region is CASSFGGAEVETQYF. CDR3 DNA sequence: TGCGCCAGCAGCTTCGGGGGAGCGGAGGTAGAGACCCAGTACTTC.

This clonotype was counted only a few times. The V and J genes are TRBV10-3 and TRBJ1-1, with D hard to call. This CDR3 is built from 15 residues. CDR1 is ENHRY and CDR2 is SYGVKD in the germline V gene. V lost 3 bases and J 0 bases, leaving 11 bases between the germline ends. CDR3 DNA: TGTGCCATCAGTGACCAAGGGTATGTGAACACTGAAGCTTTCTTT. Translated, it gives CAISDQGYVNTEAFF.

The table lists this clonotype with a few counts. The chain is built from TRBV5-1 and TRBJ2-1; no clear D gene. The CDR3 consists of 15 residues. Trimming stripped 0 bases from V and 6 bases from J, with 13 bases between. Looked up from germline, CDR1 is SGHRS and CDR2 is YFSETQ. The CDR3 region is CASSLGIGFANEQFF. The CDR3 DNA sequence: TGCGCCAGCAGCTTGGGTATAGGGTTTGCCAATGAGCAGTTCTTC.

The table lists this clonotype with a few counts. The chain is built from TRBV10-3 and TRBJ2-7; 12 nucleotides match TRBD1. The germline CDR1 and CDR2 sequences are ENHRY and SYGVKD. The length of the CDR3 is 14 residues. V lost 11 bases, J lost 7 bases, and 12 bases stayed unmatched. CDR3 in amino acids: CAASRDRGQGEQYV. CDR3 nucleotides: TGTGCCGCCTCCCGGGACAGGGGGCAGGGGGAGCAGTACGTC.

This clonotype was seen only a few times. The chain uses TRBV14 and TRBJ2-5, with unresolved D. Trimming stripped 3 bases from V and 5 bases from J, with 7 bases between. CDR1 SGHDN and CDR2 FVKESK come from the germline V gene. CDR3 length: 12 residues. The CDR3 loop is CASSQVMETQYF. CDR3 DNA sequence: TGTGCCAGCAGCCAGGTGATGGAGACCCAGTACTTC.

The CDR3 DNA is TGCAGTGCTACGTCCGCGGACTCAAATACGCAGTATTTT. Its protein product is CSATSADSNTQYF. This sequence joins TRBV20-1 and TRBJ2-3; tentatively, D is TRBD2 (5 bases). CDR1 is DFQATT and CDR2 is SNEGSKA in the germline V gene (reference sequence). The V end lost 4 bases, the J end lost 7 bases, and 15 bases lay between the germline ends. This CDR3 has 13 residues.

This clonotype was recorded at least ten times. This chain links TRBV4-2 with TRBJ2-7, with D maybe TRBD1 (6 bases). Trimming took off 2 bases at V and 3 bases at J, with 8 bases between the two ends. Germline V gene sequence: CDR1 LGHNA, CDR2 YNFKEQ. This CDR3 has 13 residues. The chain's CDR3 is CASSQPQGYEQYF. DNA for the CDR3: TGTGCCAGCAGCCAACCACAGGGCTACGAGCAGTACTTC.

This clonotype was observed a few times. The chain recombines TRBV5-1 with TRBJ2-1; the match to TRBD1 covers 10 bases. This CDR3 has 15 amino acids. Looked up from germline, CDR1 is SGHRS and CDR2 is YFSETQ. Trimming cost V 4 bases and J 5 bases; bases outside gene matches: 6. In DNA, the CDR3 is TGCGCCAGCAGCAAGACAGGGGGCGAGCACAATGAGCAGTTCTTC. Translation: CASSKTGGEHNEQFF.

V is TRBV20-1 and J is TRBJ2-3; tentative D call: TRBD2 (6 bases). V lost 3 bases and J lost 3, with 13 bases in between. Germline CDR1 is DFQATT and CDR2 is SNEGSKA (reference sequence). The CDR3 totals 14 residues. The CDR3 reads CSARSGDSTDTQYF. The CDR3 nucleotides are TGCAGTGCTAGGTCGGGGGATAGTACAGATACGCAGTATTTT.

The chain is built from TRBV10-2 and TRBJ2-7; possible D gene TRBD2, 6 bases. CDR1 and CDR2 from the germline V gene are WSHSY and SAAADI. The CDR3 totals 15 residues. Trimming left V 3 bases short and J 4 bases short, with 16 bases between. CDR3 nucleotide sequence: TGCGCCAGCAGTGATTTCGGGGGAGAAGGATACGAGCAGTACTTC. Translated: CASSDFGGEGYEQYF.

The chain employs TRBV29-1 and TRBJ2-3; 14 nucleotides align to TRBD2. The CDR3 sequence is 18 residues long. Trimming cost V 3 bases and J 4 bases; bases outside gene matches: 12. CDR1 and CDR2 (germline): SQVTM, ANQGSEA. The DNA for the CDR3 is TGCAGCGTTGATGCGTCGCCTCCGGGACTAGCGGGGGCAGATACGCAGTATTTT. This encodes CSVDASPPGLAGADTQYF.